Here is one T cell receptor (beta chain) with its context. This record belongs to a study of shared clonotypes between healthy human individuals. The donors were all Caucasian adults (living in Nashville, Tennessee). Every subset had its genomic DNA shared out evenly among several immunoSEQ plates. Generated by immunoSEQ multiplex PCR, the TCRdb table keeps only in-frame clones and is missing some. The sample carries around 2.5 million clones, approximately 94% recorded once. Germline V lookup: CDR1 GTSNPN, CDR2 SVGIG (reference sequence). CDR3 length: 11 amino acids. V dropped 0 bases and J dropped 17 bases, with 11 bases sitting between them.

The chain couples TRBV30 to TRBJ1-6, with D tentatively TRBD1 (6 bases). The sample consisted of naive CD4+ T cells from PBMCs. Documented subset: CD45RA+ positively selected. The receptor was isolated from a young man in good health. Some clones in this sample may be carry-over from other donors' samples. CDR3 amino acids: CAWSVDRPIHF. DNA for the CDR3: TGTGCCTGGAGTGTAGACAGGCCCATCCACTTT.